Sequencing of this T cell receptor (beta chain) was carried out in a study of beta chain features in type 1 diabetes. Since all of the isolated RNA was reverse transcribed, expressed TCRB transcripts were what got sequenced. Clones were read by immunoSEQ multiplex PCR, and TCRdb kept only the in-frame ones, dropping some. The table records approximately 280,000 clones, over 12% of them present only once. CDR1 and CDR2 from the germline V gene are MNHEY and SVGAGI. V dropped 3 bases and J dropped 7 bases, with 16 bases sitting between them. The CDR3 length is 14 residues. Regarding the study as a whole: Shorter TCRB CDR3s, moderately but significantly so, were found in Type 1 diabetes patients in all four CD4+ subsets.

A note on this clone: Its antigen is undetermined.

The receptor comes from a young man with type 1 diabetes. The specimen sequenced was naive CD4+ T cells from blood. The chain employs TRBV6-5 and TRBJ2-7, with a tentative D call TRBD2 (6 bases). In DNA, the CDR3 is TGTGCCAGCAGTTATTCCGGGGGATCGAGGGAGCAGTACTTC. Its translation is CASSYSGGSREQYF.